Below, 28 T cell receptor beta chains from the same sample are listed, as sequenced in a study of glioma-infiltrating T cells. Using RNA template, CDR3s of TCR alpha and beta were amplified with iRepertoire arm-PCR. TCRdb re-called the multiplex PCR reads through MiXCR, storing one row per CDR3 protein. Of approximately 190,000 distinct CDR3 sequences in the sample, approximately 30% were seen once. The source material was glioma tissue, nonneoplastic brain tissue, or PBMCs (not recorded which). These TCRs come from a human donor with low-grade glioma or glioblastoma, undergoing nonglioma brain surgery, or in good health (not recorded which).

This clonotype was observed at least ten times. V gene TRBV15 combines with J gene TRBJ2-7, with D tentatively TRBD1 (6 bases). Germline loops: CDR1 LNHNV, CDR2 YYDKDF (reference sequence). This CDR3 has 16 amino acids. The ends were cut back, 4 bases at V and 2 bases at J, with 18 bases in the middle. The CDR3 here is CATSNLLRGSTYEQYF. CDR3 nucleotides: TGTGCCACCAGCAACCTCCTAAGGGGGTCTACCTACGAGCAGTACTTC.

This clonotype was counted between two and nine times. V usage is TRBV19 and J usage is TRBJ1-5, with D unclear. The V gene's germline CDR1 is LNHDA and CDR2 SQIVND (reference sequence). V was shortened by 5 bases and J by 0 bases, with 8 bases between the two germline ends. The CDR3 is 14 residues long. The CDR3, as DNA: TGTGCCAGTAGTGGGGTGAATAGCAATCAGCCCCAGCATTTT. Protein sequence: CASSGVNSNQPQHF.

In the case of this clonotype: Germline is not matched at one junction end, which may reflect a read error. The V call is TRBV7-2, the J call TRBJ1-1; D may be TRBD1 (6 bases). CDR1 and CDR2 from the germline V gene are SGHTA and FQGNSA. The CDR3 is made up of 14 amino acids. The CDR3 bases are TGTGTCAGCAGCTTTAGGATGGGGGACACTGAAGCTTTATTT. It yields the protein CVSSFRMGDTEALF.

This clonotype was seen just once. At one end the junction does not follow the germline gene, possibly because of a read error. The V and J genes are TRBV6-2 or TRBV6-3 and TRBJ1-5; D call uncertain. Germline V gene data show CDR1 as MNHEY and CDR2 as SVGEGT. CDR3 size: 14 residues. CDR3 residues: CASSPDWGNRPQHF. For the CDR3, the DNA is TGTGCCAGCAGCCCGGACTGGGGAAATCGGCCCCAGCATTTT.

As for this clonotype: An end of the junction differs from the germline gene, which may be a read error. The chain couples TRBV27 to TRBJ2-3, with D tentatively TRBD2 (6 bases). CDR3 length: 16 amino acids. CDR1 is MNHEY and CDR2 is SMNVEV in the germline V gene (reference sequence). CDR3 DNA: TGTGCCAGCAGTTACGGTCCGGGTACTAGCAAAGATATGCAGTATTTT. It specifies CASSYGPGTSKDMQYF.

The chain couples TRBV5-1 to TRBJ2-5; 8 bases match TRBD1. The ends lost 5 bases at V and 9 bases at J; junction bases unmatched: 15. CDR1 is SGHRS, CDR2 YFSETQ, per germline. The CDR3 has 15 amino acids. This CDR3 is CASRPTPGEQGAQYF. CDR3 in DNA: TGCGCCAGCAGACCAACTCCCGGGGAACAGGGGGCCCAGTACTTC. Based on the CDR3 plus reference TRBV5-1 and TRBJ2-5, the full variable domain is KAGVTQTPRYLIKTRGQQVTLSCSPISGHRSVSWYQQTPGQGLQFLFEYFSETQRNKGNFPGRFSGRQFSNSRSEMNVSTLELGDSALYLCASRPTPGEQGAQYFGPGTRLLVL.

In its sample, this clonotype was seen many times. This chain links TRBV19 with TRBJ1-3; the D gene is possibly TRBD1 (6 bases). CDR3 size: 14 residues. CDR1 LNHDA and CDR2 SQIVND come from the germline V gene (reference sequence). V lost 4 bases and J lost 2, with 9 bases in between. The CDR3 here is CASSTGVAGNTIYF. Written as DNA, the CDR3 is TGTGCCAGTAGTACAGGGGTCGCTGGAAACACCATATATTTT.

This clonotype showed up many times. The chain is built from TRBV25-1 and TRBJ1-2; D not resolved. The CDR3 is 12 amino acids. V gave up 3 bases and J gave up 8 bases, with 10 bases separating them. Germline values: CDR1 MGHDK, CDR2 SYGVNS. The CDR3 DNA reads as TGTGCCAGCAGTGATGCTTCCTGGGGCTACACCTTC. Translated: CASSDASWGYTF.

In regard to this clonotype: A much larger clone is a single base away; this may be a read error. The chain employs TRBV3-1 and TRBJ2-7, with a possible D match to TRBD1 (5 bases). V lost 3 bases, J lost 12 bases, and 15 bases lay in between. CDR3 size: 12 residues. Germline CDR1 LGHDT, CDR2 YNNKEL (reference sequence). The CDR3 nucleotides are TGTGCCAGCAGCCAGAGTTACAGGTTCCGGTACTTC. This translates into CASSQSYRFRYF.

This clonotype was seen many times. The V call is TRBV12-3 or TRBV12-4, the J call TRBJ1-1; D is ambiguous. This CDR3 is built from 13 residues. Trimming cost V 6 bases and J 1 base, with 9 bases left between them. In DNA form, the CDR3 reads TGTGCCAGCAGCTTAAGGCAGAACACTGAAGCTTTCTTT. It is translated as CASSLRQNTEAFF.

This clonotype has more than one count but fewer than ten. The gene calls are TRBV12-3 or TRBV12-4 and TRBJ2-1; weak D call: TRBD2 (5 bases). The CDR3 runs to 16 residues. The V gene lost 5 bases and the J gene lost 2 bases, with 16 bases spanning the gap. CDR3 sequence reads: CASSRDSGNTYNEQFF. As DNA, the CDR3 is TGTGCCAGCAGTCGGGATTCGGGGAACACCTACAATGAGCAGTTCTTC.

As for this clonotype: A much larger clone differs by one base, so this may be a read error. The chain is built from TRBV7-9 and TRBJ2-1; 14 nucleotides line up with TRBD2. The CDR3 is 18 amino acids. Germline-derived CDR1 and CDR2 are SEHNR and FQNEAQ (reference sequence). The CDR3 coding sequence is TGTGCCAGCAGCTTATCCTTGGGGACTAGCGGGAGAAACAATCAGCAGTTCTTC. This sequence encodes CASSLSLGTSGRNNQQFF.

A remark on this clonotype: Germline is not matched at one junction end, which may reflect a read error. The chain links TRBV27 to TRBJ2-5; 7 bases are a match to TRBD1. The germline CDR1 and CDR2 sequences are MNHEY and SMNVEV (reference sequence). The CDR3 covers 14 residues. This CDR3 reads CASSLDRVLETQYF. The CDR3 DNA follows: TGTGCGAGCAGCCTTGACAGGGTGCTTGAGACCCAGTACTTC.

This clonotype appeared many times. The CDR3 loop is CASSPDRVIYGYTF. The CDR3, as DNA: TGTGCCAGCAGCCCGGACAGGGTTATCTATGGCTACACCTTC. The chain carries TRBV16 and TRBJ1-2, with 8 nucleotides matching TRBD1. The V gene's germline CDR1 is KGHSY and CDR2 FQNENV. The V gene end was trimmed by 4 bases and the J gene end by 4 bases; junction bases not matched to a gene: 5. The CDR3 sequence is 14 residues long.

On this clonotype itself: One base away lies a much larger clone, so this may be a sequencing read error. The chain joins TRBV2 to TRBJ2-1, with 9 positions matching TRBD2. The CDR3 is 13 residues long. Trimming took 5 bases from V and 5 from J; bases not matched to a gene: 1. In germline, CDR1 is SNHLY, CDR2 FYNNEI. The chain's CDR3 is CASSRGRDNEQFF. CDR3 sequence (DNA): TGTGCCAGCAGTCGCGGGAGGGACAATGAGCAGTTCTTC.

This clonotype was seen a few times. V gene TRBV5-1 combines with J gene TRBJ1-5; D may be TRBD1 (5 bases). V lost 3 bases and J lost 1, with 11 bases in between. CDR3 length equals 15 residues. Germline values: CDR1 SGHRS, CDR2 YFSETQ. The CDR3 coding sequence is TGCGCCAGCAGCTCCCAGGGTGTCAGCAATCAGCCCCAGCATTTT. This codes for CASSSQGVSNQPQHF.

The chain links TRBV12-3 or TRBV12-4 to TRBJ1-5, with unresolved D. The CDR3 is 15 amino acids. V was clipped by 5 bases and J by 2 bases, with 13 bases between them. CDR3 amino acids: CASSPNRLRNQPQHF. In DNA, the CDR3 is TGTGCCAGCAGTCCAAATAGGTTACGCAATCAGCCCCAGCATTTT.

Comment on this clonotype: Sequence at one end of the junction differs from germline and may be a read error. CDR3: CDSDSATGNSYEQYF. CDR3 bases: TGTGACAGCGACTCCGCGACGGGCAACTCCTACGAGCAGTATTTC. This rearrangement joins TRBV6-2 or TRBV6-3 to TRBJ2-7, with D uncertain. Germline V lookup: CDR1 MNHEY, CDR2 SVGEGT. The CDR3 loop spans 15 amino acids.

In this sample, this clonotype turned up many times. The rearrangement links TRBV20-1 to TRBJ2-7; 9 nucleotides align to TRBD1. V shed 6 bases and J 1 base; nucleotides not matched to a gene: 4. The CDR3 is made up of 13 amino acids. CDR1 is DFQATT, CDR2 SNEGSKA, per germline (reference sequence). The CDR3 here is CSAPDRGSYEQYF. Written as DNA, the CDR3 is TGCAGTGCCCCCGACAGGGGGTCCTACGAGCAGTACTTC.

This clonotype was counted a few times. The chain carries TRBV4-3 and TRBJ2-3, with unresolved D. Germline CDR1 is LGHNA and CDR2 is YSLEER. CDR3 length equals 16 residues. Trimming cost V 5 bases and J 8 bases, with 23 bases left between them. CDR3 amino acids: CASSSQLAEFAVTQYF. The CDR3 nucleotides are TGCGCCAGCAGCTCCCAGCTGGCGGAATTTGCAGTTACGCAGTATTTT.

The chain couples TRBV5-1 to TRBJ2-7; TRBD1 is a possible D gene (7 bases). This CDR3 comprises 14 residues. V lost 0 bases, J lost 6 bases, and 13 bases lay in between. The germline V gene has CDR1 SGHRS and CDR2 YFSETQ. The CDR3 reads CASSLGLGGPEQYF. The CDR3 DNA follows: TGCGCCAGCAGCTTGGGACTAGGGGGCCCCGAGCAGTACTTC.

This clonotype was counted only a few times. V usage is TRBV5-4 and J usage is TRBJ2-1; no clear D gene. The V gene lost 0 bases and the J gene lost 4 bases, with 8 bases spanning the gap. Germline V gene sequence: CDR1 SGHNT, CDR2 YYREEE (reference sequence). This CDR3 spans 14 amino acids. As DNA, the CDR3 is TGTGCCAGCAGCTTGGTGGACGCATACAATGAGCAGTTCTTC. Protein sequence: CASSLVDAYNEQFF.

In its sample, this clonotype was seen once. A much more abundant neighbour one base away suggests this may be a read error. CDR3 sequence reads: CASRLVITGTYNSPLHF. As DNA, the CDR3 is TGTGCCAGCAGACTAGTTATCACAGGCACCTATAATTCACCCCTCCACTTT. The chain uses TRBV6-1 and TRBJ1-6; the D gene is possibly TRBD1 (5 bases). Per germline, CDR1 MNHNS and CDR2 SASEGT. This CDR3 has 17 amino acids. The V end was cut by 6 bases, the J end by 2 bases, with 17 bases between.

This clonotype was counted between two and nine times. J is TRBJ2-5 and V is TRBV10-3, with TRBD1 matching 9 bases. The CDR3 is 15 amino acids. Trimming removed 5 bases from V and 5 bases from J; junction bases left unmatched: 9. Germline CDR1 and CDR2: ENHRY and SYGVKD. The DNA of the CDR3 is TGTGCCATCAGTACCCGGGACAGGGCAAGGGAGACCCAGTACTTC. Amino acids: CAISTRDRARETQYF.

The gene calls are TRBV7-2 and TRBJ2-1; D assignment may be TRBD1 or TRBD2 (5 bases each). Germline CDR1 reads SGHTA; CDR2 reads FQGNSA. The CDR3 is made up of 17 amino acids. The V gene lost 5 bases and the J gene lost 0 bases, with 17 bases spanning the gap. The CDR3 DNA is TGTGCCAGCAGCCCCTGGGGGAAGGGAAGCTCCTACAATGAGCAGTTCTTC. This encodes CASSPWGKGSSYNEQFF. Supplemented by reference TRBV7-2 and TRBJ2-1, the full variable domain reads GAGVSQSPSNKVTEKGKDVELRCDPISGHTALYWYRQSLGQGLEFLIYFQGNSAPDKSGLPSDRFSAERTGGSVSTLTIQRTQQEDSAVYLCASSPWGKGSSYNEQFFGPGTRLTVL.

This clonotype was seen ten or more times. The chain carries TRBV28 and TRBJ2-5; perhaps TRBD1 as D (5 bases). V dropped 6 bases and J dropped 4 bases, with 12 bases sitting between them. CDR1 is MDHEN, CDR2 SYDVKM, per germline. The CDR3 spans 13 residues. In DNA, the CDR3 is TGTGCCAGCAGGAGTCTGGGGCGAGAGACCCAGTACTTC. Residues: CASRSLGRETQYF.

Details on this clonotype: A read error is possible here, since a much larger clone lies one base away. The rearrangement joins TRBV29-1 to TRBJ2-7; a weak D match, TRBD1 (5 bases). Germline V CDR1 and CDR2: SQVTM, ANQGSEA. The CDR3 totals 13 residues. V lost 4 bases to trimming and J lost 7 bases, with 17 bases between them. The chain's CDR3 is CSVGGAEFPEQYF. In DNA, the CDR3 is TGCAGCGTTGGTGGGGCCGAATTCCCGGAGCAGTACTTC.

This clonotype has ten or more counts. The chain has TRBV28 and TRBJ1-2, with 7 bases lining up with TRBD1. Germline CDR1 and CDR2: MDHEN and SYDVKM. CDR3 length: 14 amino acids. V shed 6 bases and J 4 bases; nucleotides not matched to a gene: 8. The CDR3 sequence is CASRKRQGFYGYTF. The CDR3 DNA is TGTGCCAGCAGGAAGAGACAGGGATTCTATGGCTACACCTTC.